This TCR beta chain was observed in a study of radiation and T cells in renal cell carcinoma. Sample time point: blood 4 weeks post-SBRT, at nephrectomy. The treatment here: 15 Gy SBRT to primary tumor, nephrectomy 4 weeks later. Repertoires were generated with immunoSEQ multiplex PCR, while TCRdb's copy carries only in-frame clones and drops some. In the table there are approximately 150,000 clones, around nine tenths of which are singletons. Germline loops: CDR1 MDHEN, CDR2 SYDVKM. Trimming removed 2 bases at V and 3 bases at J, with 8 bases between. The CDR3 runs to 14 residues. This clone came up once.

Sample: blood, taken from a patient whose treatment included radiotherapy and nephrectomy. The J gene is TRBJ1-5, the V gene TRBV28, with D possibly matching TRBD1 (5 bases). This TCR was recovered from a woman between 45 and 60 years old with renal cell carcinoma. CDR3 residues: CASSLGGTNQPQHF. CDR3 in DNA: TGTGCCAGCAGTTTAGGGGGGACCAATCAGCCCCAGCATTTT.